This TCR beta chain was identified in a study of blood T cell repertoires in COVID-19. Background on the study: T cells, B-cell-depleted T cells, or PBMCs supplied cDNA or gDNA.

The germline V gene has CDR1 SGHNT and CDR2 YYREEE (reference sequence). Trimming pared 2 bases from V and 0 bases from J, leaving 10 bases between. The CDR3 is 15 residues long. Libraries were prepared by immunoSEQ multiplex PCR; TCRdb keeps only in-frame clonotypes and omits some of them. The sample includes 140,000 to 150,000 clones, around 91% seen only once; the top ten take over 10%. This clonotype originated in a young man with COVID-19, enrolled during active disease. V usage is TRBV5-4 and J usage is TRBJ2-3; possibly TRBD1 for D (6 bases). The sample comprised peripheral blood. The CDR3 here is CASSLQGLSTDTQYF. CDR3 DNA: TGTGCCAGCAGCTTACAGGGTCTGAGCACAGATACGCAGTATTTT.